Listed here are 2 T cell receptor beta chains from one sample, sequenced in a study of cytomegalovirus exposure and HLA in healthy donors. In the PCR, 60 Vbeta and 13 Jbeta primers were used. Data came from immunoSEQ multiplex PCR; TCRdb stores just in-frame clones and leaves some out. This table has 130,000 to 150,000 clones, around 78% appearing once. Sequenced input: PBMCs. These receptors were collected from a woman aged 18-29 years in good health and CMV-seropositive.

This chain joins TRBV11-3 and TRBJ2-1, with a tentative D call TRBD1 (6 bases). V lost 1 base to trimming and J lost 3 bases, with 13 bases between them. The CDR3 is 16 amino acids. CDR1 SGHNT and CDR2 YENEEA come from the germline V gene. CDR3 sequence (DNA): TGTGCCAGCAGCTTAGGGGGGCCGAGCTTCTACAATGAGCAGTTCTTC. This encodes CASSLGGPSFYNEQFF.

V gene TRBV6-6 combines with J gene TRBJ2-2, with TRBD2 matching over 11 bases. The CDR3 totals 16 residues. Germline V gives CDR1 MNHNY, CDR2 SVGAGI (reference sequence). After removal of 5 bases from V and 2 bases from J, the junction contained 4 bases not matched to a gene. The CDR3 DNA follows: TGTGCCAGCAGTAAGACTAGCGGGGCCAACACCGGGGAGCTGTTTTTT. Its protein product is CASSKTSGANTGELFF.